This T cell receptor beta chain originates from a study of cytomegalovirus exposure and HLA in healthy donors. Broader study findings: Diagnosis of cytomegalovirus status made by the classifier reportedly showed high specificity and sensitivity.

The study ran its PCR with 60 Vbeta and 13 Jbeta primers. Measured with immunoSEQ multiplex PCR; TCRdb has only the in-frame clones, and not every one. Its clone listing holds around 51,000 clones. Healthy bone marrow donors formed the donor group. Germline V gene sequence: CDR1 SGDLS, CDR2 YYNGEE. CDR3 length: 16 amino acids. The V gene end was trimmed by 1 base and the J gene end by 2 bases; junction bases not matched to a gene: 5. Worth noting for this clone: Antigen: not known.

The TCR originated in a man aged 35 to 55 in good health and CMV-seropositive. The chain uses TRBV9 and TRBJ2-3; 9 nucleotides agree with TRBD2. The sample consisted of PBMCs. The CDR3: CASSVTLAGPTDTQYF. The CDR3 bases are TGTGCCAGCAGCGTAACTCTAGCGGGGCCCACAGATACGCAGTATTTT.